These T cell receptor beta chains were read from a single sample in a study of blood T cell repertoires in COVID-19. Sequencing was performed with immunoSEQ multiplex PCR; in TCRdb, only in-frame clones are kept and a portion is missing. The sample has fewer than 450,000 clones, 88% seen once. The specimen sequenced was peripheral blood. These TCRs come from a woman in her fifties or sixties with COVID-19, enrolled during active disease. The CDR3 runs from the conserved cysteine through the conserved F or W. D genes are given only for firm matches. The size entry is marked missing in some rows and otherwise reads once, few, many or a size class.

D	J	size	V	length	CDR3	DNA
-	TRBJ1-4	-	TRBV6-6	15	CASSYNRVTNEKLFF	TGTGCCAGCAGTTATAACAGGGTCACTAATGAAAAACTGTTTTTT
-	TRBJ1-2	-	TRBV5-5	14	CASSFDRTNYGYTF	TGTGCCAGCAGCTTTGACAGGACGAACTATGGCTACACCTTC
-	TRBJ2-7	-	TRBV5-6	11	CASSLRGEQYF	TGTGCCAGCAGCTTAAGGGGGGAGCAGTACTTC
TRBD2	TRBJ2-5	-	TRBV28	16	CASSSSGLAGVETQYF	TGTGCCAGCAGTTCGTCGGGACTAGCGGGGGTGGAGACCCAGTACTTC
-	TRBJ1-2	-	TRBV5-1	14	CASSLTRRARGYTF	TGCGCCAGCAGCCTTACAAGGAGGGCGAGGGGCTACACCTTC
TRBD1	TRBJ2-1	-	TRBV7-3	15	CASSARDRVYNEQFF	TGTGCCAGCAGCGCCCGAGACAGGGTTTACAATGAGCAGTTCTTC
TRBD1	TRBJ1-2	-	TRBV18	15	CASSPPGQALYGYTF	TGTGCCAGCTCACCCCCGGGACAGGCGCTCTATGGCTACACCTTC
-	TRBJ2-7	-	TRBV9	13	CASSVGIHYEQYF	TGTGCCAGCAGTGTCGGGATACACTACGAGCAGTACTTC
-	TRBJ1-1	-	TRBV6-6	13	CASSSTLNTEAFF	TGTGCCAGCAGTTCGACACTGAACACTGAAGCTTTCTTT
-	TRBJ1-1	once	TRBV19	15	CASSRNGLVNTEAFF	TGTGCCAGTAGTAGGAATGGGCTTGTGAACACTGAAGCTTTCTTT
-	TRBJ1-5	-	TRBV5-8	14	CASSLFRADQPQHF	TGTGCCAGCAGCTTGTTCAGGGCGGATCAGCCCCAGCATTTT
-	TRBJ1-2	-	TRBV5-1	14	CASADTFPNYGYTF	TGCGCCAGCGCCGACACATTTCCTAACTATGGCTACACCTTC
-	TRBJ1-1	-	TRBV24-1	13	CATSGSWDTEAFF	TGTGCCACCAGTGGGAGTTGGGACACTGAAGCTTTCTTT
TRBD1	TRBJ1-2	-	TRBV3-1/TRBV3-2	17	CASSHRDRGRDNYGYTF	TGTGCCAGCAGCCACCGTGACAGGGGAAGGGATAACTATGGCTACACCTTC
-	TRBJ2-7	-	TRBV28	14	CASSSLDRIYEQYF	TGTGCCAGCAGTTCCCTGGACAGAATCTACGAGCAGTACTTC
-	TRBJ2-3	-	TRBV25-1	14	CASSPQGHGDTQYF	TGTGCCAGCAGCCCCCAGGGTCACGGAGATACGCAGTATTTT
-	TRBJ1-3	-	TRBV5-1	14	CASSPETAGNTIYF	TGCGCCAGCAGCCCGGAAACAGCTGGAAACACCATATATTTT
-	TRBJ1-2	-	TRBV3-1/TRBV3-2	13	CASSLLQGFGYTF	TGTGCCAGCAGCCTTCTGCAGGGGTTTGGCTACACCTTC
TRBD1	TRBJ2-5	-	TRBV5-6	14	CASSSTGGGETQYF	TGTGCCAGCAGCTCGACAGGGGGCGGAGAGACCCAGTACTTC
-	TRBJ1-2	-	TRBV29-1	15	CSVVYGVPYNYGYTF	TGCAGCGTTGTATACGGTGTCCCCTATAACTATGGCTACACCTTC
-	TRBJ2-2	-	TRBV6-5	14	CASTGTTYTGELFF	TGTGCCTCCACCGGGACAACCTACACCGGGGAGCTGTTTTTT
-	TRBJ2-3	-	TRBV18	15	CASSRTGPGADTQYF	TGTGCCAGCTCACGGACAGGTCCGGGGGCAGATACGCAGTATTTT
TRBD1	TRBJ1-4	-	TRBV3-1/TRBV3-2	16	CASSLPLGQGAQELFF	TGTGCCAGCAGCCTCCCTCTCGGACAGGGGGCGCAGGAACTGTTTTTT
-	TRBJ1-2	-	TRBV6-6	12	CASSLGDHGYTF	TGTGCCAGCAGTTTGGGAGACCACGGCTACACCTTC
-	TRBJ2-4	-	TRBV5-1	16	CASSLAAALGENIQYF	TGCGCCAGCAGCTTGGCCGCGGCCTTAGGGGAAAACATTCAGTACTTC
-	TRBJ1-1	-	TRBV27	15	CASSPSGQGWTEAFF	TGTGCCAGCAGTCCCTCCGGGCAGGGATGGACTGAAGCTTTCTTT
-	TRBJ2-1	-	TRBV12-3/TRBV12-4	12	CASSFTSNEQFF	TGTGCCAGCAGTTTCACGAGCAATGAGCAGTTCTTC
TRBD1	TRBJ2-2	-	TRBV5-1	15	CASSLEQGYTGELFF	TGCGCCAGCAGCTTGGAACAGGGGTACACCGGGGAGCTGTTTTTT
-	TRBJ2-6	-	TRBV2	12	CAGDSGANVLTF	TGTGCCGGAGACTCTGGGGCCAACGTCCTGACTTTC
TRBD1	TRBJ1-2	-	TRBV3-1/TRBV3-2	16	CASSQVGRGPDYGYTF	TGTGCCAGCAGCCAAGTCGGGAGGGGGCCGGACTATGGCTACACCTTC
-	TRBJ2-3	-	TRBV4-1	14	CASSQVQNTDTQYF	TGCGCCAGCAGCCAAGTACAGAATACAGATACGCAGTATTTT
TRBD1	TRBJ2-1	-	TRBV12-3/TRBV12-4	13	CASRPGQGYEQFF	TGTGCCAGCAGACCGGGACAGGGATATGAGCAGTTCTTC
TRBD1	TRBJ2-1	-	TRBV6-5	16	CASSFQYGQAYNEQFF	TGTGCCAGCAGTTTTCAATACGGACAGGCATACAATGAGCAGTTCTTC
-	TRBJ1-2	-	TRBV12-3/TRBV12-4	12	CASSLTSYGYTF	TGTGCCAGCAGTTTAACCAGCTATGGCTACACCTTC
-	TRBJ2-2	-	TRBV9	19	CASSDRTGLASLNTGELFF	TGTGCCAGCAGCGACCGGACCGGACTGGCCTCCCTGAACACCGGGGAGCTGTTTTTT
-	TRBJ1-4	-	TRBV3-1/TRBV3-2	20	CASSQDLASESPLANEKLFF	TGTGCCAGCAGCCAAGATTTGGCCAGCGAGTCCCCTTTAGCTAATGAAAAACTGTTTTTT
-	TRBJ2-3	-	TRBV5-1	13	CAVQGSGTDTQYF	TGCGCCGTACAGGGTTCGGGCACAGATACGCAGTATTTT
TRBD2	TRBJ2-3	-	TRBV2	15	CASSSSGGRRDTQYF	TGTGCCAGCAGTTCCAGCGGGGGTCGTAGAGATACGCAGTATTTT
-	TRBJ1-5	-	TRBV19	16	CASMGGPGSSNQPQHF	TGTGCCAGTATGGGTGGGCCGGGATCGAGCAATCAGCCCCAGCATTTT
-	TRBJ2-3	-	TRBV11-3	13	CASSTPAVGTQYF	TGTGCCAGCAGCACCCCCGCGGTTGGCACGCAGTATTTT
TRBD1	TRBJ1-3	-	TRBV5-4	16	CASSFGLQGTGNTIYF	TGTGCCAGCAGCTTTGGATTACAGGGGACTGGAAACACCATATATTTT
-	TRBJ2-1	-	TRBV6-5	15	CASSYSGGPRNEQFF	TGTGCCAGCAGTTACTCGGGGGGGCCCCGCAATGAGCAGTTCTTC
-	TRBJ1-3	-	TRBV5-1	15	CASSLGRSSGNTIYF	TGCGCCAGCAGCTTGGGTCGGAGCTCTGGAAACACCATATATTTT
-	TRBJ1-6	-	TRBV5-8	16	CASSLVDPTPNSPLHF	TGTGCCAGCAGCTTGGTAGATCCTACCCCAAATTCACCCCTCCACTTT